A selection of T cell receptor beta chains follows, all from one sample in a study of cytomegalovirus exposure and HLA in healthy donors. The method was immunoSEQ multiplex PCR; TCRdb's version includes in-frame clones alone and lacks a portion of them. The sample lists about 160,000 clones, 71% occurring once. The sample consisted of PBMCs. These receptors originate from a woman aged 25 to 45 in good health and CMV-seronegative. Each CDR3 is given with its conserved first and last residue. A D gene is named only where the DNA matches it firmly. Clone sizes are given selectively: once, few, many, or a class where the clone is expanded.

J gene | CDR3 length | V gene | clone size | D gene | CDR3 protein | CDR3 DNA
TRBJ2-7 | 13 | TRBV19 | NA | NA | CASSNGIPGEQYF | TGTGCCAGTAGTAACGGGATTCCTGGCGAGCAGTACTTC
TRBJ1-4 | 14 | TRBV7-8 | NA | NA | CASSPQGWNEKLFF | TGTGCCAGCAGCCCCCAGGGGTGGAATGAAAAACTGTTTTTT
TRBJ2-1 | 13 | TRBV28 | NA | NA | CASIQGRRDEQFF | TGTGCCAGCATCCAGGGAAGGAGAGATGAGCAGTTCTTC
TRBJ2-1 | 16 | TRBV5-4 | NA | TRBD2 | CASSLSPSGSYNEQFF | TGTGCCAGCAGCTTGTCGCCTAGCGGCTCCTACAATGAGCAGTTCTTC
TRBJ2-7 | 15 | TRBV11-1 | NA | NA | CASSLSGQPSYEQYF | TGTGCCAGCAGCTTAAGTGGACAACCCTCCTACGAGCAGTACTTC
TRBJ1-4 | 15 | TRBV5-1 | NA | TRBD1 | CASSLRTGIPEKLFF | TGCGCCAGCAGCCTTAGGACAGGGATTCCAGAAAAACTGTTTTTT
TRBJ2-3 | 15 | TRBV5-1 | NA | NA | CASSLDQGFTDTQYF | TGCGCCAGCAGCTTGGACCAGGGATTCACAGATACGCAGTATTTT
TRBJ2-3 | 14 | TRBV6-1 | NA | NA | CASSEGLARDTQYF | TGTGCCAGCAGTGAAGGGCTAGCGAGAGATACGCAGTATTTT
TRBJ1-4 | 12 | TRBV28 | NA | NA | CASSLLSRGLFF | TGTGCCAGCAGTTTATTGTCCCGCGGACTGTTTTTT
TRBJ1-3 | 14 | TRBV7-9 | once | NA | CASSLPGTGNTIYF | TGTGCCAGCAGCTTACCAGGTACTGGAAACACCATATATTTT
TRBJ1-2 | 16 | TRBV4-2 | NA | NA | CASSQGGFGQNYGYTF | TGTGCCAGCAGCCAAGGGGGTTTCGGACAGAACTATGGCTACACCTTC
TRBJ1-5 | 14 | TRBV19 | NA | NA | CASSIDWETQPQHF | TGTGCCAGTAGTATAGACTGGGAGACTCAGCCCCAGCATTTT
TRBJ2-7 | 13 | TRBV7-2 | NA | NA | CASSKQGYYEQYF | TGTGCCAGCAGTAAACAGGGATACTACGAGCAGTACTTC
TRBJ1-1 | 16 | TRBV9 | NA | TRBD1 | CASSVEGQGSGTEAFF | TGTGCCAGCAGCGTAGAGGGACAGGGGAGCGGCACTGAAGCTTTCTTT
TRBJ1-1 | 12 | TRBV13 | NA | NA | CASSLGVTEAFF | TGTGCCAGCAGCTTGGGAGTCACTGAAGCTTTCTTT
TRBJ1-2 | 18 | TRBV19 | few | NA | CASSRSINAGGVLNHYTF | TGTGCCAGTAGTCGATCCATAAACGCCGGGGGGGTCTTAAATCACTACACCTTC
TRBJ1-2 | 15 | TRBV14 | few | NA | CASSQDRRTAYGYTF | TGTGCCAGCAGCCAAGATCGGAGGACAGCATATGGCTACACCTTC
TRBJ2-7 | 13 | TRBV7-3 | NA | TRBD1 | CASSQGQTYEQYF | TGTGCCAGCAGCCAGGGACAGACCTACGAGCAGTACTTC
TRBJ1-1 | 14 | TRBV9 | NA | NA | CASSNGQLNTEAFF | TGTGCCAGCAGCAACGGACAGCTAAACACTGAAGCTTTCTTT
TRBJ1-4 | 15 | TRBV7-9 | NA | NA | CASSLGHSENEKLFF | TGTGCCAGCAGCTTAGGACACTCAGAAAATGAAAAACTGTTTTTT
TRBJ1-1 | 13 | TRBV28 | NA | NA | CASTRVPNTEAFF | TGTGCCAGCACCAGGGTCCCGAACACTGAAGCTTTCTTT
TRBJ1-1 | 16 | TRBV4-1 | few | TRBD1 | CASSQEQGARNTEAFF | TGCGCCAGCAGCCAAGAACAGGGGGCGAGGAACACTGAAGCTTTCTTT
TRBJ2-1 | 12 | TRBV15 | NA | NA | CATSRESVEQFF | TGTGCCACCAGCAGGGAGTCGGTTGAGCAGTTCTTC
TRBJ1-2 | 15 | TRBV28 | once | TRBD1 | CASSSPGQGRAGYTF | TGTGCCAGCAGTTCCCCGGGACAGGGAAGAGCTGGCTACACCTTC
TRBJ2-7 | 14 | TRBV7-2 | NA | NA | CASSIALNSYEQYF | TGTGCCAGCAGCATCGCGCTGAACTCCTACGAGCAGTACTTC
TRBJ2-7 | 17 | TRBV4-1 | NA | TRBD2 | CASSHKIPGLAGIEQYF | TGCGCCAGCAGCCACAAAATTCCGGGACTAGCGGGAATCGAGCAGTACTTC
TRBJ2-1 | 14 | TRBV4-2 | NA | TRBD1 | CASSRTGGTNEQFF | TGTGCCAGCAGCCGGACAGGGGGGACCAATGAGCAGTTCTTC
TRBJ2-7 | 16 | TRBV5-6 | NA | TRBD1 | CASSQPGQGETYEQYF | TGTGCCAGCAGCCAGCCCGGACAGGGGGAAACCTACGAGCAGTACTTC
TRBJ1-6 | 14 | TRBV6-1 | NA | TRBD1 | CASIYDRGSSPLHF | TGTGCCAGCATCTACGACAGGGGAAGTTCACCCCTCCACTTT
TRBJ2-6 | 16 | TRBV2 | NA | TRBD1 | CASSDYRGHGANVLTF | TGTGCCAGCAGTGACTACAGGGGGCACGGGGCCAACGTCCTGACTTTC
TRBJ2-1 | 15 | TRBV4-1 | NA | TRBD1 | CASQSVRDRLHEQFF | TGCGCCAGTCAGAGCGTCCGGGACAGGCTGCATGAGCAGTTCTTC
TRBJ2-2 | 15 | TRBV9 | NA | TRBD1 | CASSPRDRDTGELFF | TGTGCCAGCAGCCCCCGGGACAGGGACACCGGGGAGCTGTTTTTT
TRBJ2-7 | 13 | TRBV5-6 | once | TRBD1 | CASSPDRGYEQYF | TGTGCCAGCAGCCCCGACAGGGGCTACGAGCAGTACTTC
TRBJ2-5 | 14 | TRBV30 | NA | TRBD2 | CALTSGGTWETQYF | TGTGCCTTGACTAGCGGGGGGACCTGGGAGACCCAGTACTTC
TRBJ1-1 | 15 | TRBV4-2 | NA | NA | CASSQDQGMNTEAFF | TGTGCCAGCAGCCAAGACCAGGGAATGAACACTGAAGCTTTCTTT
TRBJ1-5 | 13 | TRBV5-5 | NA | TRBD1 | CASSWDRGQPQHF | TGTGCCAGCAGCTGGGACAGGGGTCAGCCCCAGCATTTT
TRBJ2-5 | 13 | TRBV7-9 | NA | TRBD2 | CASSLAGAETQYF | TGTGCCAGCAGCCTCGCGGGAGCGGAGACCCAGTACTTC
TRBJ2-7 | 14 | TRBV28 | NA | NA | CASSWGTGPYEQYF | TGTGCCAGCAGTTGGGGGACTGGGCCCTACGAGCAGTACTTC
TRBJ2-3 | 13 | TRBV7-3 | once | NA | CASSSGHTDTQYF | TGTGCCAGCAGCTCAGGACACACAGATACGCAGTATTTT
TRBJ2-1 | 16 | TRBV7-2 | NA | TRBD2 | CASRATSGSPYNEQFF | TGTGCCAGCAGGGCAACTAGCGGCAGCCCCTACAATGAGCAGTTCTTC
TRBJ2-5 | 13 | TRBV4-2 | NA | NA | CASSQDEGETQYF | TGTGCCAGCAGCCAAGATGAGGGAGAGACCCAGTACTTC
TRBJ2-7 | 16 | TRBV15 | few | TRBD2 | CATSRALAGVSYEQYF | TGTGCCACCAGCAGAGCACTAGCGGGAGTCTCCTACGAGCAGTACTTC
TRBJ2-3 | 13 | TRBV4-1 | NA | NA | CASSQKTTLGQYF | TGCGCCAGCAGCCAGAAAACTACGTTGGGGCAGTATTTT
TRBJ2-4 | 13 | TRBV29-1 | NA | TRBD1 | CSGYDRGRNIQYF | TGCAGCGGGTACGACAGGGGACGGAACATTCAGTACTTC
TRBJ2-7 | 15 | TRBV21-1 | NA | NA | CASRVGGTYTYEQYF | TGTGCCAGCCGAGTAGGCGGGACGTATACCTACGAGCAGTACTTC
TRBJ2-1 | 10 | TRBV30 | NA | NA | CAWGRNEQFF | TGTGCCTGGGGCAGGAATGAGCAGTTCTTC
TRBJ2-2 | 19 | TRBV29-1 | NA | NA | CSVVFVGANWAGYTGELFF | TGCAGCGTTGTTTTCGTGGGGGCCAATTGGGCCGGATACACCGGGGAGCTGTTTTTT
TRBJ1-1 | 12 | TRBV30 | NA | NA | CAWKDSKPEAFF | TGTGCCTGGAAAGACAGCAAGCCTGAAGCTTTCTTT